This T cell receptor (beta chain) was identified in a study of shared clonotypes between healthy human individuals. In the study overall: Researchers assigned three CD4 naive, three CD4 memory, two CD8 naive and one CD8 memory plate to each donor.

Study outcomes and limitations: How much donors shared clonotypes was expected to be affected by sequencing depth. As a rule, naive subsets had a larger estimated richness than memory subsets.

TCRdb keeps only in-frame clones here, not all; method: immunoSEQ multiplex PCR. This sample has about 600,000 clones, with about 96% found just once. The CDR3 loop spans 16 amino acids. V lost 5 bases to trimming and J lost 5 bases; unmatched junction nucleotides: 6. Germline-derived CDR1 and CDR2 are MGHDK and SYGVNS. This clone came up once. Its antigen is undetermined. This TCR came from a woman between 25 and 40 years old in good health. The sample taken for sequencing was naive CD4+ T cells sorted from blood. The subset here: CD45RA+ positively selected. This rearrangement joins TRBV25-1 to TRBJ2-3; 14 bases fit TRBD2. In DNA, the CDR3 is TGTGCCAGCAGTCCGGGACTAGCGGGAGACGTAGATACGCAGTATTTT. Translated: CASSPGLAGDVDTQYF. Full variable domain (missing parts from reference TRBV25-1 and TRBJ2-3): EADIYQTPRYLVIGTGKKITLECSQTMGHDKMYWYQQDPGMELHLIHYSYGVNSTEKGDLSSESTVSRIRTEHFPLTLESARPSHTSQYLCASSPGLAGDVDTQYFGPGTRLTVL.